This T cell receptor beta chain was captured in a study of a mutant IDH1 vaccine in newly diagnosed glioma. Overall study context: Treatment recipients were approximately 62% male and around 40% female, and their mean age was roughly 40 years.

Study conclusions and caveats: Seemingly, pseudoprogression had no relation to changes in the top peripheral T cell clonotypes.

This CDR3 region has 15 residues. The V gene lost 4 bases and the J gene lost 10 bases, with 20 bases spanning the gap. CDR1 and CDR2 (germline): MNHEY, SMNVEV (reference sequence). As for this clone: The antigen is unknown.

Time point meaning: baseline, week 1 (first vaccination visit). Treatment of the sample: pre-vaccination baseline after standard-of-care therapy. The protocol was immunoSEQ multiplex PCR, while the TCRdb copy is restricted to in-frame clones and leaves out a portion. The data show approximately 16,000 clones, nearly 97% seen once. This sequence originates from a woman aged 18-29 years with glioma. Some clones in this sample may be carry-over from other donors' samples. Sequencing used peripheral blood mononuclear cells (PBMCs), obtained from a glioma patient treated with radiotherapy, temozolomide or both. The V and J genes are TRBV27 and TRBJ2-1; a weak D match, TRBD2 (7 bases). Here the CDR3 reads CASSWSGGGRVEQFF. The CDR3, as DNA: TGTGCCAGCAGTTGGTCTGGCGGGGGCCGGGTGGAGCAGTTCTTC.